This T cell receptor (beta chain) was recorded in a study of OX40 agonist ivuxolimab in advanced cancers. The wider study: Among those treated, three patients had partial responses, one with hepatocellular carcinoma and two with cutaneous melanoma.

The data were produced by immunoSEQ multiplex PCR, yet TCRdb's version contains in-frame clones alone and is incomplete. Of tens of thousands of clones in the sample, 70% to 90% were seen once. Germline loops: CDR1 SGHTA, CDR2 FQGNSA. This CDR3 has 11 residues. Trimming took 2 bases from V and 11 from J, leaving 7 bases between them. The sequence was collected from an adult with an advanced solid tumor such as melanoma, head and neck, liver or kidney cancer. The sample in question was CD4+ or CD8+ T cells sorted from blood, obtained in a trial of the OX40 agonist ivuxolimab. The V call is TRBV7-2, the J call TRBJ2-1; D is ambiguous. For the CDR3, the DNA is TGTGCCAGCAGCTTAATTAGACAGCAGTTCTTC. Residues: CASSLIRQQFF.